Following are 3 T cell receptor beta chains from one sample sequenced in a study of neoadjuvant anti-PD-1 for oral cavity cancer. This table comes from immunoSEQ multiplex PCR, and its TCRdb copy is limited to in-frame clones, with some not included. This table has under 8,500 clones, 48% appearing once. Sequencing was performed on tumor tissue, taken before nivolumab (anti-PD-1) treatment. These receptors all stem from a person aged 40-85 years with oral cavity squamous cell carcinoma.

The chain combines TRBV5-6 with TRBJ2-7; no firm D call. Germline assignment: CDR1 SGHDT and CDR2 YYEEEE. Trimming took 3 bases from V and 2 from J, leaving 6 bases between them. The CDR3 has 12 residues. The CDR3 sequence: CASSWSTYEQYF. In DNA, the CDR3 is TGTGCCAGCAGCTGGTCCACCTACGAGCAGTACTTC.

This clone turned up a few times. This rearrangement joins TRBV6-6 to TRBJ2-7; D is unclear. The CDR3 is 11 amino acids. Between the trimmed V and J ends, which lost 5 bases and 4 bases, there was a span of 6 bases. CDR1 and CDR2 (germline): MNHNY, SVGAGI (reference sequence). In DNA form, the CDR3 reads TGTGCCAGCAGTAAATATTACGAGCAGTACTTC. Its translation is CASSKYYEQYF.

Here the CDR3 reads CASSLNSGTGGGTEAFF. In nucleotides, the CDR3 is TGTGCCAGCAGCTTAAACTCAGGGACCGGGGGAGGCACTGAAGCTTTCTTT. The chain is built from TRBV11-2 and TRBJ1-1; tentatively, D is TRBD1 (5 bases). CDR3 length: 17 residues. Germline CDR1 is SGHAT and CDR2 is FQNNGV. V lost 2 bases and J lost 4, with 20 bases in between.